Listed here are 24 T cell receptor beta chains from one sample, sequenced in a study of blood T cell repertoires in COVID-19. Only in-frame clones appear in the TCRdb table, and some are missing; sequencing was by immunoSEQ multiplex PCR. The sample contains approximately 500,000 clones, around 89% of which appear only once. Sequencing used PBMCs or T cells enriched from blood (not recorded which). The receptors derive from a woman between 40 and 55 years old who had recovered from COVID-19.

This clone was detected only a few times. V gene TRBV19 combines with J gene TRBJ2-2; TRBD1 is a possible D gene (5 bases). V was trimmed by 3 bases and J by 1 base, leaving 12 bases between them. The CDR3 is 16 amino acids. Germline assignment: CDR1 LNHDA and CDR2 SQIVND (reference sequence). The CDR3 loop reads CASSIIGQGNTGELFF. As DNA, the CDR3 is TGTGCCAGTAGTATTATAGGGCAGGGGAACACCGGGGAGCTGTTTTTT.

A few counts support this clone. The same CDR3 is also encoded by other DNA sequences in this sample. This chain connects TRBV19 to TRBJ1-5; no reliable D call. Germline assignment: CDR1 LNHDA and CDR2 SQIVND (reference sequence). This CDR3 is 13 amino acids long. The V end was cut by 5 bases, the J end by 2 bases, with 7 bases between. The CDR3 loop is CASSPGGNQPQHF. Written as DNA, the CDR3 is TGTGCCAGTAGTCCGGGAGGCAATCAGCCCCAGCATTTT.

This clone came up once. The V call is TRBV10-2, the J call TRBJ1-1; D is possibly TRBD1 (6 bases). The V end lost 5 bases, the J end lost 0 bases, and 10 bases lay between the germline ends. Germline CDR1 and CDR2: WSHSY and SAAADI. There are 14 residues in the CDR3. The CDR3 coding sequence is TGCGCCAGCAGTCCGGGACAACTGAACACTGAAGCTTTCTTT. Translated, it gives CASSPGQLNTEAFF.

The genes are TRBV27 and TRBJ2-7; D possibly corresponds to TRBD2 (6 bases). The CDR3 length is 14 residues. The V and J ends lost 3 bases and 2 bases respectively, with 11 bases between them. From germline, CDR1 is MNHEY and CDR2 SMNVEV (reference sequence). The CDR3 coding sequence is TGTGCCAGCAGTTTGGATTGGGGGGCCTACGAGCAGTACTTC. It codes for CASSLDWGAYEQYF.

The chain joins TRBV5-1 to TRBJ1-2; tentative D call: TRBD1 (5 bases). CDR1 SGHRS and CDR2 YFSETQ come from the germline V gene. Trimming took 0 bases from V and 4 from J, leaving 19 bases between them. The CDR3 is 17 residues long. Here the CDR3 DNA reads TGCGCCAGCAGCTTGGCCCCGGGACTCGAAAGGGGCTATGGCTACACCTTC. Protein product: CASSLAPGLERGYGYTF.

This chain connects TRBV5-6 to TRBJ1-1; 11 bases are shared with TRBD1. The CDR3 loop spans 16 amino acids. V dropped 2 bases and J dropped 6; count of bases not matched to a gene: 9. From germline, CDR1 is SGHDT and CDR2 YYEEEE. The CDR3 region is CASSFKPGQGVAEAFF. The CDR3 DNA reads TGTGCCAGCAGCTTTAAACCGGGACAGGGGGTAGCTGAAGCTTTCTTT. Filled out from reference TRBV5-6 and TRBJ1-1, the complete variable domain reads DAGVTQSPTHLIKTRGQQVTLRCSPKSGHDTVSWYQQALGQGPQFIFQYYEEEERQRGNFPDRFSGHQFPNYSSELNVNALLLGDSALYLCASSFKPGQGVAEAFFGQGTRLTVV.

This clone has just a few counts. This chain joins TRBV5-6 and TRBJ1-3; D is unresolved. The V gene's germline CDR1 is SGHDT and CDR2 YYEEEE. This CDR3 comprises 15 residues. Trimming removed 3 bases from V and 0 bases from J, with 10 bases in between. The CDR3 reads CASSWRTPSGNTIYF. CDR3 DNA sequence: TGTGCCAGCAGCTGGAGGACTCCCTCTGGAAACACCATATATTTT.

J is TRBJ1-1 and V is TRBV4-2; D is unresolved. V gave up 4 bases and J gave up 10 bases, with 16 bases separating them. Germline CDR1 is LGHNA and CDR2 is YNFKEQ. The CDR3 runs 13 residues. In nucleotides, the CDR3 is TGTGCCAGCAGCCTCGAAGGAGGGCGGGGAGCTTTCTTT. It yields the protein CASSLEGGRGAFF.

This chain links TRBV18 with TRBJ1-2; 7 positions agree with TRBD1. The germline CDR1 and CDR2 sequences are KGHSH and LQKENI. With V trimmed by 1 base and J by 3 bases, 2 bases remained unmatched. The CDR3 has 14 amino acids. The CDR3 region is CASSPQQGDYGYTF. The CDR3 DNA sequence: TGTGCCAGCTCACCACAGCAGGGGGACTATGGCTACACCTTC.

This chain joins TRBV12-5 and TRBJ2-2, with 10 bases lining up with TRBD2. This CDR3 is 17 amino acids long. The germline V gene has CDR1 LGHNT and CDR2 FRNRAP. Unmatched junction bases numbered 10, after V lost 4 bases and J lost 5 bases. The CDR3 protein is CASGWLGTSDLTGELFF. In DNA form, the CDR3 reads TGTGCTAGTGGTTGGCTGGGGACTAGCGACCTAACCGGGGAGCTGTTTTTT.

The chain combines TRBV4-1 with TRBJ2-5, with D perhaps matching TRBD2 (6 bases). Trimming pared 1 base from V and 2 bases from J, leaving 14 bases between. CDR1 and CDR2 from the germline V gene are MGHRA and YSYEKL. This CDR3 comprises 16 residues. CDR3 sequence (DNA): TGCGCCAGCAGCCAAGCGGTCGGGAGAGGGCAAGAGACCCAGTACTTC. This sequence encodes CASSQAVGRGQETQYF.

This clone was observed a few times. V usage is TRBV5-1 and J usage is TRBJ2-3; 10 bases are shared with TRBD2. The CDR3 covers 15 residues. The J segment lost 6 bases and the V segment lost 5 bases, leaving 9 bases of the junction unmatched. Germline-derived CDR1 and CDR2 are SGHRS and YFSETQ. The CDR3 reads CASRMLAGDRDTQYF. The CDR3 region has the DNA TGCGCCAGCAGAATGCTAGCGGGGGATCGCGATACGCAGTATTTT. The full variable domain, with the rest looked up from reference TRBV5-1 and TRBJ2-3, is KAGVTQTPRYLIKTRGQQVTLSCSPISGHRSVSWYQQTPGQGLQFLFEYFSETQRNKGNFPGRFSGRQFSNSRSEMNVSTLELGDSALYLCASRMLAGDRDTQYFGPGTRLTVL.

V gene TRBV19 combines with J gene TRBJ2-2; TRBD1 matches 9 bases. The CDR3 loop spans 15 amino acids. Trimming cost V 6 bases and J 3 bases; bases outside gene matches: 5. The germline V gene has CDR1 LNHDA and CDR2 SQIVND (reference sequence). CDR3 bases: TGTGCCAGTAGCGGACAGGGGATTTACACCGGGGAGCTGTTTTTT. This translates into CASSGQGIYTGELFF.

Only a few counts were recorded for this clone. The rearrangement uses TRBV11-2 and TRBJ1-5, with D possibly matching TRBD1 (5 bases). V lost 4 bases to trimming and J lost 2 bases, with 9 bases between them. CDR1 is SGHAT and CDR2 is FQNNGV in the germline V gene. This CDR3 region has 14 residues. CDR3 in amino acids: CASSWGGGNQPQHF. For the CDR3, the DNA is TGTGCCAGCAGCTGGGGGGGTGGCAATCAGCCCCAGCATTTT.

The chain carries TRBV6-4 and TRBJ1-1; D is uncertain. The CDR3 contains 13 residues. V lost 6 bases and J 0 bases, leaving 8 bases between the germline ends. Looked up from germline, CDR1 is MRHNA and CDR2 is SNTAGT. In DNA, the CDR3 is TGTGCCAGCAGCTTTCTTATGAACACTGAAGCTTTCTTT. This encodes CASSFLMNTEAFF.

J is TRBJ1-1 and V is TRBV6-5; tentatively, D is TRBD1 (5 bases). Germline CDR1 reads MNHEY; CDR2 reads SVGAGI. The CDR3 consists of 14 residues. V was clipped by 6 bases and J by 5 bases, with 16 bases between them. The CDR3 here is CASSRGGTRTEAFF. The CDR3 coding sequence is TGTGCCAGCAGCCGCGGGGGTACGAGGACTGAAGCTTTCTTT.

The genes are TRBV28 and TRBJ2-7; 11 bases match TRBD2. Germline assignment: CDR1 MDHEN and CDR2 SYDVKM. There are 14 residues in the CDR3. After removal of 3 bases from V and 4 bases from J, the junction contained 2 bases not matched to a gene. CDR3 in amino acids: CASSFSGRAYEQYF. The DNA for the CDR3 is TGTGCCAGCAGTTTTAGCGGGAGGGCTTACGAGCAGTACTTC.

In its sample, this clone was seen once. The gene calls are TRBV6-5 and TRBJ2-5; no clear D gene. In germline, CDR1 is MNHEY, CDR2 SVGAGI. V was shortened by 5 bases and J by 3 bases, with 4 bases between the two germline ends. There are 11 residues in the CDR3. In DNA, the CDR3 is TGTGCCAGCAGTCTAAAAGAGACCCAGTACTTC. Its translation: CASSLKETQYF.

The rearrangement joins TRBV28 to TRBJ2-6; D remains unclear. The V gene's germline CDR1 is MDHEN and CDR2 SYDVKM. The CDR3 length is 13 residues. V lost 9 bases, J lost 2 bases, and 8 bases lay in between. The CDR3 protein is CASSTTGANVLTF. In nucleotides, the CDR3 is TGTGCCAGTTCTACCACTGGGGCCAACGTCCTGACTTTC.

V usage is TRBV29-1 and J usage is TRBJ1-2; unclear D gene. The CDR3 covers 13 residues. Looked up from germline, CDR1 is SQVTM and CDR2 is ANQGSEA. Trimming left V 4 bases short and J 5 bases short, with 14 bases between. CDR3 amino acids: CSVVGGRGYGYTF. The DNA for the CDR3 is TGCAGCGTTGTCGGCGGCAGAGGGTATGGCTACACCTTC. Full variable domain (remainder filled in from reference TRBV29-1 and TRBJ1-2): SAVISQKPSRDICQRGTSLTIQCQVDSQVTMMFWYRQQPGQSLTLIATANQGSEATYESGFVIDKFPISRPNLTFSTLTVSNMSPEDSSIYLCSVVGGRGYGYTFGSGTRLTVV.

The rearrangement uses TRBV6-1 and TRBJ2-5; TRBD2 is a possible D gene (6 bases). The germline V gene encodes CDR1 MNHNS and CDR2 SASEGT. CDR3 length equals 14 residues. Trimming shortened V by 5 bases and J by 0 bases, and 10 bases separated the two germline ends. The CDR3 loop reads CASSSWGDQETQYF. The CDR3 DNA reads as TGTGCCAGCAGTTCATGGGGGGACCAAGAGACCCAGTACTTC.

The rearrangement links TRBV6-2 or TRBV6-3 to TRBJ1-5; the D is unclear. Trimming shortened V by 5 bases and J by 9 bases, and 14 bases separated the two germline ends. Germline CDR1 MNHEY, CDR2 SVGEGT. This CDR3 is built from 13 residues. CDR3 DNA: TGTGCCAGCAGTGGACGAGGGTGGGGGCCCCAGCATTTT. It encodes CASSGRGWGPQHF.

The chain uses TRBV29-1 and TRBJ1-2; D is ambiguous. V was shortened by 1 base and J by 5 bases, with 11 bases between the two germline ends. Germline CDR1 is SQVTM and CDR2 is ANQGSEA. This CDR3 spans 13 amino acids. The CDR3 DNA reads TGCAGCGTTGAAGGGGAAACTAGGTATGGCTACACCTTC. This encodes CSVEGETRYGYTF.

The chain uses TRBV27 and TRBJ1-2; 7 bases align to TRBD1. The CDR3 spans 14 residues. With V trimmed by 7 bases and J by 4 bases, 9 bases remained unmatched. CDR1 MNHEY and CDR2 SMNVEV come from the germline V gene (reference sequence). The CDR3 sequence: CASKRQGFGYGYTF. CDR3 sequence (DNA): TGTGCCAGCAAACGACAGGGTTTTGGCTATGGCTACACCTTC.